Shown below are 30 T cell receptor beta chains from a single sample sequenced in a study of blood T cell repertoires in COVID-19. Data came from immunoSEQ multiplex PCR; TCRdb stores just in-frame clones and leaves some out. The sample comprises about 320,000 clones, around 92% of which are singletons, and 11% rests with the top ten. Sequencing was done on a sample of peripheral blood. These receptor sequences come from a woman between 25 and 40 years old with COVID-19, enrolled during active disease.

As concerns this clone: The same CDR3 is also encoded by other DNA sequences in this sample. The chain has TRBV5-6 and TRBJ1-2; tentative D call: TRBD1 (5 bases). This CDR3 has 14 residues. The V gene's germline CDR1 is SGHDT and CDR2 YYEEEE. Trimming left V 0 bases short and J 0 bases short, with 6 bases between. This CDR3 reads CASSLGGSNYGYTF. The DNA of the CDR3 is TGTGCCAGCAGCTTGGGGGGCTCTAACTATGGCTACACCTTC.

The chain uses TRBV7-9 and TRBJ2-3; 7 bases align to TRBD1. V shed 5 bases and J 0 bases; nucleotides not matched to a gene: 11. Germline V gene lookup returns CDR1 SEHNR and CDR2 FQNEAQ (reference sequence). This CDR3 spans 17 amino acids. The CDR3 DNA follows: TGTGCCAGCAGCCCGCCATCCGGGACAGATAGCACAGATACGCAGTATTTT. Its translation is CASSPPSGTDSTDTQYF.

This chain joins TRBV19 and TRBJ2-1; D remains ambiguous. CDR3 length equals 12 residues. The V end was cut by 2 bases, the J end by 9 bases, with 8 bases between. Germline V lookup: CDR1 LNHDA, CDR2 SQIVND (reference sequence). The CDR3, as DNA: TGTGCCAGTAGTATAAGCGTAGCTGAGCAGTTCTTC. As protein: CASSISVAEQFF. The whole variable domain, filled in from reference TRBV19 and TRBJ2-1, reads DGGITQSPKYLFRKEGQNVTLSCEQNLNHDAMYWYRQDPGQGLRLIYYSQIVNDFQKGDIAEGYSVSREKKESFPLTVTSAQKNPTAFYLCASSISVAEQFFGPGTRLTVL.

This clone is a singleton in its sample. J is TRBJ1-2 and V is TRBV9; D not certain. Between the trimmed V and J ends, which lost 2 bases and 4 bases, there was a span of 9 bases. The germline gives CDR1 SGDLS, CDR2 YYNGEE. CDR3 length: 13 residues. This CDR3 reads CASSVQVGYGYTF. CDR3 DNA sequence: TGTGCCAGCAGCGTGCAGGTGGGCTATGGCTACACCTTC.

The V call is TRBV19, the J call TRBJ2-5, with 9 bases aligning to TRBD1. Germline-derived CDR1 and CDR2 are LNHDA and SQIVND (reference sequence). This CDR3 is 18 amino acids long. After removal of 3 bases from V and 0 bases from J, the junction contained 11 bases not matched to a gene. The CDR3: CASSISPPGQGYQETQYF. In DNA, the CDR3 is TGTGCCAGTAGTATCTCCCCACCGGGACAGGGATACCAAGAGACCCAGTACTTC. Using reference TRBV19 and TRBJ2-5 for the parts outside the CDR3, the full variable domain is DGGITQSPKYLFRKEGQNVTLSCEQNLNHDAMYWYRQDPGQGLRLIYYSQIVNDFQKGDIAEGYSVSREKKESFPLTVTSAQKNPTAFYLCASSISPPGQGYQETQYFGPGTRLLVL.

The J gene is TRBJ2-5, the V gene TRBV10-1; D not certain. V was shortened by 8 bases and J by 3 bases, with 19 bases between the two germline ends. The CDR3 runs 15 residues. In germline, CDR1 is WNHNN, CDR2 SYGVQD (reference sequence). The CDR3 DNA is TGCGCCAGCGAATCTTGGTGGCGGAGAGAAGAGACCCAGTACTTC. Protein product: CASESWWRREETQYF.

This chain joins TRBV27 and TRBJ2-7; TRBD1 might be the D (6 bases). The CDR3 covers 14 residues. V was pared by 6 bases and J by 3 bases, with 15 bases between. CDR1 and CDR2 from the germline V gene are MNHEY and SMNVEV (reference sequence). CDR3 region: CASRVGTSLYEQYF. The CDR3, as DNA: TGTGCCAGCAGGGTCGGGACATCTCTCTACGAGCAGTACTTC.

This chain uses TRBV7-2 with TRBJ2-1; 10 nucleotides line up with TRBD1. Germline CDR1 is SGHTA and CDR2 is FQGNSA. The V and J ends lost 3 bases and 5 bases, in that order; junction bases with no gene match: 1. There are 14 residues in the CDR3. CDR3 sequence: CASSFGQGDNEQFF. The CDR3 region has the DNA TGTGCCAGCAGCTTTGGACAGGGGGACAATGAGCAGTTCTTC.

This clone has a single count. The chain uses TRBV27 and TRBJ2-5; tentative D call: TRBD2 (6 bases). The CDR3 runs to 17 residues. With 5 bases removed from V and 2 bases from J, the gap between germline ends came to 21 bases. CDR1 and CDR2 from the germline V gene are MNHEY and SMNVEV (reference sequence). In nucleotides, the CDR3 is TGTGCCAGCAGTCAGAAATCCCCGGGGGTCGGGCAAGAGACCCAGTACTTC. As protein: CASSQKSPGVGQETQYF.

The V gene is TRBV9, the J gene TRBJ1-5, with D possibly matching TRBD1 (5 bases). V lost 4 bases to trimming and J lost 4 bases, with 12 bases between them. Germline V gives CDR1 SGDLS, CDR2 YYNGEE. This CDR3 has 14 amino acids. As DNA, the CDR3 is TGTGCCAGCAGCCCTCGACAGACAAATCAGCCCCAGCATTTT. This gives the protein CASSPRQTNQPQHF.

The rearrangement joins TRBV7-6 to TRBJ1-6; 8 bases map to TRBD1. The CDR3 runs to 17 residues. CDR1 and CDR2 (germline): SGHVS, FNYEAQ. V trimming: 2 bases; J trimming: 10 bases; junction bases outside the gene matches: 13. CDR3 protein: CASSLWEARGPLSPLHF. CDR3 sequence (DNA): TGTGCCAGCAGCTTATGGGAGGCCAGGGGGCCATTGTCACCCCTCCACTTT.

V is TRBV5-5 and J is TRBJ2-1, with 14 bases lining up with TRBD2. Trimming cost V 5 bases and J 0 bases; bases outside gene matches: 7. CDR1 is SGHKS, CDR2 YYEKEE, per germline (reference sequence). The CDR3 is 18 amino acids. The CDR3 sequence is CASSEGLAGVGSYNEQFF. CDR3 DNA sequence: TGTGCCAGCAGTGAGGGACTAGCGGGGGTGGGCTCCTACAATGAGCAGTTCTTC.

The DNA for the CDR3 is TGTGCCAGCAGCAATATCTGGAGCGCGGACACTGAAGCTTTCTTT. The encoded protein is CASSNIWSADTEAFF. The chain links TRBV21-1 to TRBJ1-1. TRBV21-1 is designated a pseudogene. This CDR3 contains 15 residues.

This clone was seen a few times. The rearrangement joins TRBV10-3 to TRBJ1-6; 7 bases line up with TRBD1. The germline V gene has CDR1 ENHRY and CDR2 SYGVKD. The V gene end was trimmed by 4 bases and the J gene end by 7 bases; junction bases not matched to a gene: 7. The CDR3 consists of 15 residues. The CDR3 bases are TGTGCCATCAGTGCCATCCAGGGGGGAAATTCACCCCTCCACTTT. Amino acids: CAISAIQGGNSPLHF.

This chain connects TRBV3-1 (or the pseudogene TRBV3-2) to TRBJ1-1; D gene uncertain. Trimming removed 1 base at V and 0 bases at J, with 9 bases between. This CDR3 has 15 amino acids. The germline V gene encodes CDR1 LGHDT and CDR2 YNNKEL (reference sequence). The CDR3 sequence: CASSQGTDMNTEAFF. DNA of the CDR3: TGTGCCAGCAGCCAAGGTACAGATATGAACACTGAAGCTTTCTTT.

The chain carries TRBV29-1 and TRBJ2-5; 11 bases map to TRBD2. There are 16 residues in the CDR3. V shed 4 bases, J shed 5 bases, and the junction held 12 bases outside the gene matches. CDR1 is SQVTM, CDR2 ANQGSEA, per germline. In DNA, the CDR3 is TGCAGCGTTGGCTTGGGTAGCGGGGGGGCCTTGGAGACCCAGTACTTC. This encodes CSVGLGSGGALETQYF.

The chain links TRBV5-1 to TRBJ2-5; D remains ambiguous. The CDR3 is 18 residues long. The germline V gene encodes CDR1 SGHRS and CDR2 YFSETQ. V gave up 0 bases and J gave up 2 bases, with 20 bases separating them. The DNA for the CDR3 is TGCGCCAGCAGCTTGGGGCGGCGCGACTTAAACCCTCAAGAGACCCAGTACTTC. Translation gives CASSLGRRDLNPQETQYF.

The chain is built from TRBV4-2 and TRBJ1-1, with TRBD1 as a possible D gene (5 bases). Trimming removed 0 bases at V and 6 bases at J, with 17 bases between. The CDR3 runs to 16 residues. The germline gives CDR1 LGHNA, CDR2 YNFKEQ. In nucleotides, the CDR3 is TGTGCCAGCAGCCAAGATGCGGCGGGACCAAGACCTGAAGCTTTCTTT. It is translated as CASSQDAAGPRPEAFF.

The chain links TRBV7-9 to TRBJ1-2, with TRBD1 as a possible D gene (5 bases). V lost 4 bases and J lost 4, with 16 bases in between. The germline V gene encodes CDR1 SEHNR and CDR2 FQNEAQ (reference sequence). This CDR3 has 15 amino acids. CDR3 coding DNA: TGTGCCAGCAGCTCCGGGTTCCAAGGGGTCTATGGCTACACCTTC. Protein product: CASSSGFQGVYGYTF.

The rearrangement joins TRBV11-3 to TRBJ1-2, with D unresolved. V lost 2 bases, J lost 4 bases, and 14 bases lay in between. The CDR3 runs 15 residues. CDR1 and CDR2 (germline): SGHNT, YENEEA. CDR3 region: CASSLSPRIGYGYTF. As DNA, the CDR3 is TGTGCCAGCAGCTTATCCCCCAGGATCGGCTATGGCTACACCTTC.

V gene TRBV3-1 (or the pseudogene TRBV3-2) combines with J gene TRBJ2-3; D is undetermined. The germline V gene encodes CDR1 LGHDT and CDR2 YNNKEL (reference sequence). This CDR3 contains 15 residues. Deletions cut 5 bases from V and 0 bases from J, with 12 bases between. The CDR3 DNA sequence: TGTGCCAGCAGCAAAATGAAGACTAGCACAGATACGCAGTATTTT. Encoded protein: CASSKMKTSTDTQYF.

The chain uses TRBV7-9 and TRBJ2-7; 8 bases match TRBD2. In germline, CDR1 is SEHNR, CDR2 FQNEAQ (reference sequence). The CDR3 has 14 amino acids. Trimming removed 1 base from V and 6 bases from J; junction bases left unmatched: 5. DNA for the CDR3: TGTGCCAGCAGCTTAGGGACTAGCCCCCTCGAGCAGTACTTC. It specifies CASSLGTSPLEQYF.

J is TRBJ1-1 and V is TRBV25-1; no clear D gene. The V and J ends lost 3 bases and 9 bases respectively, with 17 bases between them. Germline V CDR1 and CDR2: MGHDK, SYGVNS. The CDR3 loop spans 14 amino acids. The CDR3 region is CASSDPVSAGKAFF. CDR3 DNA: TGTGCCAGCAGTGACCCCGTTAGTGCGGGGAAAGCTTTCTTT.

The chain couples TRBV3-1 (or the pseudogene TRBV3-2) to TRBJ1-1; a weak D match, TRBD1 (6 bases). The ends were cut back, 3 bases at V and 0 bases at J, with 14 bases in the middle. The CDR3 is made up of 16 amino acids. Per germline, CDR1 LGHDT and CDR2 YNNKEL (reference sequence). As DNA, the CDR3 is TGTGCCAGCAGCCAGAGGACAGACCCCTTGAACACTGAAGCTTTCTTT. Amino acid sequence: CASSQRTDPLNTEAFF.

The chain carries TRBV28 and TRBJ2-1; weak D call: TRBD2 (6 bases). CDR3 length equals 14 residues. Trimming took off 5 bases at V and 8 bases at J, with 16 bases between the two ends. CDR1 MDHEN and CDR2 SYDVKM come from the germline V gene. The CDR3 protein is CASSPGGNRHEQFF. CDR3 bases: TGTGCCAGCAGTCCTGGGGGGAACAGACATGAGCAGTTCTTC. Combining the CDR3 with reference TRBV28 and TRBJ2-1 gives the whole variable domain DVKVTQSSRYLVKRTGEKVFLECVQDMDHENMFWYRQDPGLGLRLIYFSYDVKMKEKGDIPEGYSVSREKKERFSLILESASTNQTSMYLCASSPGGNRHEQFFGPGTRLTVL.

CDR3 amino acids: CASSLAGIITDTQYF. CDR3 coding DNA: TGCGCCAGCAGCTTAGCGGGGATAATCACAGATACGCAGTATTTT. The V call is TRBV5-1, the J call TRBJ2-3; 7 bases are a match to TRBD2. The length of the CDR3 is 15 residues. The ends lost 2 bases at V and 2 bases at J; junction bases unmatched: 5. Per germline, CDR1 SGHRS and CDR2 YFSETQ.

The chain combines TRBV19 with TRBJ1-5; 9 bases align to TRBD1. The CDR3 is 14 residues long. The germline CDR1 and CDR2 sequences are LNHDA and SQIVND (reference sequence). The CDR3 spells CASAWTGENQPQHF. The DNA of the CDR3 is TGTGCATCTGCCTGGACAGGGGAAAATCAGCCCCAGCATTTT. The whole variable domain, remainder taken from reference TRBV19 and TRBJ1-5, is DGGITQSPKYLFRKEGQNVTLSCEQNLNHDAMYWYRQDPGQGLRLIYYSQIVNDFQKGDIAEGYSVSREKKESFPLTVTSAQKNPTAFYLCASAWTGENQPQHFGDGTRLSIL.

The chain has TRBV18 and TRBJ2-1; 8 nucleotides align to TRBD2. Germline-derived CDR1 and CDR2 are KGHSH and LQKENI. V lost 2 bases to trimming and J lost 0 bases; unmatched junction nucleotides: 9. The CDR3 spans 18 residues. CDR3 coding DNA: TGTGCCAGCTCACCATACGCGGGGGGCCTGAGCTCCTACAATGAGCAGTTCTTC. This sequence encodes CASSPYAGGLSSYNEQFF. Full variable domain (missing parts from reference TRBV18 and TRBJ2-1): NAGVMQNPRHLVRRRGQEARLRCSPMKGHSHVYWYRQLPEEGLKFMVYLQKENIIDESGMPKERFSAEFPKEGPSILRIQQVVRGDSAAYFCASSPYAGGLSSYNEQFFGPGTRLTVL.

CDR3 nucleotide sequence: TGTGCCAGCAGTGAATTCGAGGGCGAAAAACTGTTTTTT. Its translation is CASSEFEGEKLFF. V and J are TRBV25-1 and TRBJ1-4; D is unresolved. The CDR3 is made up of 13 amino acids. V shed 1 base and J shed 8 bases, with 8 bases lying between them. CDR1 is MGHDK, CDR2 SYGVNS, per germline.

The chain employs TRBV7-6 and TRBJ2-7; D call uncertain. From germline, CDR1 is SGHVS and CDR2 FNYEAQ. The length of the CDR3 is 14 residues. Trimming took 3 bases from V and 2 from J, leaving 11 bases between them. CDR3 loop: CASSFPTPPYEQYF. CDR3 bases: TGTGCCAGCAGCTTCCCGACACCGCCCTACGAGCAGTACTTC.